The rows below give T cell receptor beta chains drawn from one sample of a study of tumor and adjacent non-tumor tissue in lung cancer. In TCRdb, the multiplex PCR reads were re-called with MiXCR into one record per CDR3 protein. The sample consists of roughly 150,000 distinct CDR3 sequences, approximately 66% of them appearing once. The material sequenced was lung tumor tissue. The receptors here all came from a man aged 55 to 70 with small cell lung cancer. CDR3s include the opening cysteine and the closing phenylalanine or tryptophan. D genes are given only for firm matches.

V: TRBV6-1; D: TRBD1; J: TRBJ2-7; CDR3: CASSEGQGVTYEQYF
V: TRBV6-5; D: TRBD1; J: TRBJ2-2; CDR3: CASGGQGTPGELFF
V: TRBV20-1; D: NA; J: TRBJ2-3; CDR3: CSARDRVGGTSTDTQYF
V: TRBV20-1; D: NA; J: TRBJ2-7; CDR3: CSAREPSGYERYF
V: TRBV6-5; D: TRBD1; J: TRBJ1-1; CDR3: CVSSYRGPETGAFF
V: TRBV12-3/TRBV12-4; D: NA; J: TRBJ2-5; CDR3: CASSTPGETQYF
V: TRBV20-1; D: TRBD1; J: TRBJ2-7; CDR3: CNASKPGQGDEQYF
V: TRBV7-3; D: NA; J: TRBJ2-3; CDR3: CASSPTRTGRGDTQYF
V: TRBV12-3/TRBV12-4; D: NA; J: TRBJ2-3; CDR3: CANRVGVTYTQYF
V: TRBV11-1; D: NA; J: TRBJ2-2; CDR3: CASSFRIVNTGELFF
V: TRBV11-2; D: NA; J: TRBJ2-1; CDR3: CARTASWVYNEQFF
V: TRBV11-2; D: NA; J: TRBJ2-1; CDR3: CASGLGGGSYNEQFF
V: TRBV24-1; D: NA; J: TRBJ2-1; CDR3: CTIRRQDLCEQFF
V: TRBV11-3; D: TRBD2; J: TRBJ2-7; CDR3: CASSSPERGGLYEQYF
V: TRBV11-3; D: NA; J: TRBJ2-1; CDR3: CTSKTGNEHFF